These 29 T cell receptor beta chains share one sample of origin, sequenced in a study of blood T cell repertoires in COVID-19. Profiled with immunoSEQ multiplex PCR; TCRdb holds only in-frame clones, not every one. The sample has some 90,000 clones; nearly 90% are singletons. The source material was peripheral blood. These TCRs come from a man aged 45-65 years with acute or convalescent COVID-19.

This clone was counted once. The V gene is TRBV7-9, the J gene TRBJ2-7; 11 bases map to TRBD1. This CDR3 is built from 14 residues. Per the germline V gene, CDR1 is SEHNR and CDR2 is FQNEAQ (reference sequence). V lost 4 bases, J lost 4 bases, and 3 bases stayed unmatched. CDR3 sequence: CASSSGTGGYEQYF. The DNA for the CDR3 is TGTGCCAGCAGCTCCGGGACAGGGGGTTACGAGCAGTACTTC.

This clone was seen only a few times. The J gene is TRBJ2-3, the V gene TRBV24-1, with TRBD2 matching 8 bases. The V and J ends lost 3 bases and 2 bases, in that order; junction bases with no gene match: 6. The germline gives CDR1 KGHDR, CDR2 SFDVKD. The CDR3 runs 16 residues. In nucleotides, the CDR3 is TGTGCCACCAGTGATCCAAGCGGGGGAATCACAGATACGCAGTATTTT. Translating it yields CATSDPSGGITDTQYF.

V and J are TRBV4-1 and TRBJ1-3; TRBD1 might be the D (6 bases). The germline CDR1 and CDR2 sequences are MGHRA and YSYEKL. There are 16 residues in the CDR3. Trimming left V 6 bases short and J 4 bases short, with 19 bases between. CDR3: CASSYDRYPRGNTIYF. The CDR3 region has the DNA TGCGCCAGCAGTTACGACAGGTATCCACGGGGAAACACCATATATTTT.

V and J are TRBV12-3 or TRBV12-4 and TRBJ2-7; perhaps TRBD1 as D (6 bases). Trimming took off 5 bases at V and 3 bases at J, with 11 bases between the two ends. The CDR3 totals 13 residues. The CDR3 sequence: CASSRTDVYEQYV. The CDR3 nucleotides read TGTGCCAGCAGTCGGACAGATGTCTACGAGCAGTACGTC.

This rearrangement joins TRBV5-1 to TRBJ1-3; TRBD1 aligns across 8 bases. The V and J ends lost 4 bases and 2 bases, in that order; junction bases with no gene match: 5. CDR1 and CDR2 from the germline V gene are SGHRS and YFSETQ. This CDR3 has 15 residues. CDR3 sequence (DNA): TGCGCCAGCAGCCCTCAGGGGGCAGCTGGAAACACCATATATTTT. Its protein is CASSPQGAAGNTIYF.

This sequence joins TRBV29-1 and TRBJ1-4, with D maybe TRBD1 (5 bases). Germline V gene data show CDR1 as SQVTM and CDR2 as ANQGSEA. This CDR3 spans 14 amino acids. With 6 bases removed from V and 6 bases from J, the gap between germline ends came to 17 bases. As DNA, the CDR3 is TGCAGCGTCCTTGACAGCGACCATGATGAAAAACTGTTTTTT. It yields the protein CSVLDSDHDEKLFF.

The chain couples TRBV2 to TRBJ1-4; D gene unclear. In germline, CDR1 is SNHLY, CDR2 FYNNEI. The CDR3 contains 15 residues. V was cut by 3 bases and J by 0 bases, with 8 bases left in between. The CDR3 DNA reads as TGTGCCAGCAGTGACGGGGTTACAACTAATGAAAAACTGTTTTTT. As protein: CASSDGVTTNEKLFF.

The chain couples TRBV5-1 to TRBJ2-5; no definite D call. Germline loops: CDR1 SGHRS, CDR2 YFSETQ. This CDR3 is 13 amino acids long. The germline V and J ends were trimmed by 1 base and 2 bases, with 6 bases remaining between them. CDR3 in amino acids: CASSLTNQETQYF. CDR3 in DNA: TGCGCCAGCAGCTTGACTAATCAAGAGACCCAGTACTTC.

The genes are TRBV7-2 and TRBJ2-4, with TRBD1 matching over 9 bases. Germline V gives CDR1 SGHTA, CDR2 FQGNSA. V lost 5 bases to trimming and J lost 9 bases; unmatched junction nucleotides: 14. This CDR3 region has 16 residues. CDR3 DNA sequence: TGTGCCAGCAGCACACATAGCCGGGACAGGGTCGGCATTCAGTACTTC. This gives the protein CASSTHSRDRVGIQYF.

The rearrangement uses TRBV24-1 and TRBJ1-5; D call uncertain. Germline loops: CDR1 KGHDR, CDR2 SFDVKD. CDR3 length: 9 residues. The CDR3 protein is CALDQPQHF. In nucleotides, the CDR3 is TGTGCTCTAGACCAGCCCCAGCATTTT.

This sequence joins TRBV7-3 and TRBJ1-6, with TRBD1 matching over 10 bases. The V gene's germline CDR1 is SGHTA and CDR2 FQGTGA. The CDR3 length is 14 residues. The junction had 4 bases not matched to a gene; V was cut back by 5 bases and J by 9 bases. The CDR3 DNA sequence: TGTGCCAGCAGCATTGGGACAGGGGTTTCACCCCTCCACTTT. Protein: CASSIGTGVSPLHF.

This chain links TRBV5-6 with TRBJ1-2, with D perhaps matching TRBD1 (6 bases). Trimming left V 2 bases short and J 0 bases short, with 11 bases between. This CDR3 is 15 amino acids long. Germline values: CDR1 SGHDT, CDR2 YYEEEE. DNA of the CDR3: TGTGCCAGCAGCTTTAACAGGGTATCTAACTATGGCTACACCTTC. This encodes CASSFNRVSNYGYTF.

This clone was observed a handful of times. The CDR3 DNA sequence: TGTGCCACCAGTGATTTATGGCCCATAAGAACCTACGAGCAGTACTTC. It yields the protein CATSDLWPIRTYEQYF. The rearrangement uses TRBV24-1 and TRBJ2-7; D ambiguous. V dropped 1 base and J dropped 2 bases, with 14 bases sitting between them. This CDR3 has 16 residues. Looked up from germline, CDR1 is KGHDR and CDR2 is SFDVKD.

The rearrangement links TRBV28 to TRBJ1-2, with D possibly matching TRBD1 (5 bases). With 7 bases removed from V and 8 bases from J, the gap between germline ends came to 14 bases. Germline loops: CDR1 MDHEN, CDR2 SYDVKM. This CDR3 spans 12 amino acids. The CDR3 here is CASTQAGLGYTF. The CDR3 DNA is TGTGCCAGCACCCAAGCGGGGCTCGGCTACACCTTC.

This clone was observed a single time. The chain uses TRBV28 and TRBJ1-5; TRBD1 aligns across 10 bases. Germline V gives CDR1 MDHEN, CDR2 SYDVKM. The CDR3 contains 17 residues. Trimming removed 5 bases from V and 2 bases from J; junction bases left unmatched: 9. CDR3 nucleotides: TGTGCCAGCAGTCCGCGACAGGGGGCGGGCGGCAATCAGCCCCAGCATTTT. Translation: CASSPRQGAGGNQPQHF.

V is TRBV19 and J is TRBJ1-3, with 9 bases lining up with TRBD1. Germline V gene sequence: CDR1 LNHDA, CDR2 SQIVND (reference sequence). The ends lost 9 bases at V and 9 bases at J; junction bases unmatched: 12. CDR3 length: 14 residues. This CDR3 reads CASWTGALGGTIYF. The CDR3 DNA reads as TGTGCCAGCTGGACAGGGGCCTTAGGCGGCACCATATATTTT. Full variable domain (outside the CDR3, taken from reference TRBV19 and TRBJ1-3): DGGITQSPKYLFRKEGQNVTLSCEQNLNHDAMYWYRQDPGQGLRLIYYSQIVNDFQKGDIAEGYSVSREKKESFPLTVTSAQKNPTAFYLCASWTGALGGTIYFGEGSWLTVV.

The V call is TRBV24-1, the J call TRBJ1-6, with a weak D call TRBD1 (5 bases). With 7 bases removed from V and 1 base from J, the gap between germline ends came to 16 bases. CDR1 and CDR2 from the germline V gene are KGHDR and SFDVKD. There are 17 residues in the CDR3. Here the CDR3 reads CATSDRGGSSYNSPLHF. CDR3 bases: TGTGCCACCAGCGATCGGGGGGGTAGTTCCTATAATTCACCCCTCCACTTT.

The CDR3 spells CASSQGQGADGYTF. The DNA for the CDR3 is TGCGCCAGCAGCCAAGGACAGGGGGCTGATGGCTACACCTTC. The V and J genes are TRBV4-1 and TRBJ1-2, with 10 bases aligning to TRBD1. V lost 1 base and J lost 6; bases outside the gene matches: 2. Germline loops: CDR1 MGHRA, CDR2 YSYEKL. This CDR3 is 14 amino acids long.

The V gene is TRBV12-5, the J gene TRBJ1-1; perhaps TRBD1 as D (5 bases). The CDR3 length is 12 residues. Germline loops: CDR1 LGHNT, CDR2 FRNRAP. Trimming removed 6 bases at V and 10 bases at J, with 15 bases between. Here the CDR3 DNA reads TGTGCTAGTGGCCGCTCACAGGTTGTAGCTTTCTTT. Translation: CASGRSQVVAFF.

This rearrangement joins TRBV9 to TRBJ2-1; unclear D gene. The CDR3 totals 13 residues. Trimming cost V 3 bases and J 6 bases, with 10 bases left between them. Germline V CDR1 and CDR2: SGDLS, YYNGEE. CDR3 sequence reads: CASSGPGLNEQFF. CDR3 DNA sequence: TGTGCCAGCAGCGGCCCAGGTCTCAATGAGCAGTTCTTC. The variable domain in full, completed from reference TRBV9 and TRBJ2-1, reads DSGVTQTPKHLITATGQRVTLRCSPRSGDLSVYWYQQSLDQGLQFLIQYYNGEERAKGNILERFSAQQFPDLHSELNLSSLELGDSALYFCASSGPGLNEQFFGPGTRLTVL.

The CDR3 region is CASSINRDSYSNQPQHF. The CDR3 nucleotides read TGTGCCAGTAGTATAAACCGGGACAGCTATAGCAATCAGCCCCAGCATTTT. The chain has TRBV19 and TRBJ1-5, with 7 bases lining up with TRBD1. The CDR3 loop spans 17 amino acids. Germline CDR1 LNHDA, CDR2 SQIVND (reference sequence). Unmatched junction bases numbered 7, after V lost 2 bases and J lost 0 bases.

There are a few counts of this clone. DNA of the CDR3: TGTGCCAGCAGTAACGGGGACAGCGATACCGGGGAGCTGTTTTTT. Translated, it gives CASSNGDSDTGELFF. The chain combines TRBV3-1 (or the pseudogene TRBV3-2) with TRBJ2-2, with 7 bases identical to TRBD1. CDR1 is LGHDT and CDR2 is YNNKEL in the germline V gene (reference sequence). V shed 6 bases and J 5 bases; nucleotides not matched to a gene: 9. The CDR3 length is 15 residues.

The chain uses TRBV3-1 (or the pseudogene TRBV3-2) and TRBJ1-2; 9 nucleotides agree with TRBD1. J lost 7 bases, V lost 3 bases, and 12 bases had no gene match. Germline V gives CDR1 LGHDT, CDR2 YNNKEL (reference sequence). The CDR3 runs to 16 residues. The CDR3 region is CASSHRRAGGQGGYTF. CDR3 nucleotides: TGTGCCAGCAGCCACCGTCGGGCTGGGGGACAGGGTGGCTACACCTTC.

The CDR3 bases are TGCGCCAGCAGGTTGACGGGACAGGGGGCCTATGGCTACACCTTC. Translation gives CASRLTGQGAYGYTF. The V call is TRBV5-1, the J call TRBJ1-2; 12 bases agree with TRBD1. CDR1 SGHRS and CDR2 YFSETQ come from the germline V gene. V was pared by 5 bases and J by 4 bases, with 6 bases of the junction left unmatched. This CDR3 spans 15 amino acids.

V usage is TRBV28 and J usage is TRBJ1-5, with TRBD1 identical over 8 bases. The V segment lost 8 bases and the J segment 4 bases; nucleotides outside the gene matches: 13. Looked up from germline, CDR1 is MDHEN and CDR2 is SYDVKM. This CDR3 is built from 16 residues. CDR3 DNA: TGTGCCAGCCGAACTTCCGGGACAGGAAGGAATCAGCCCCAGCATTTT. It is translated as CASRTSGTGRNQPQHF.

This sequence joins TRBV6-5 and TRBJ1-4; unclear D gene. CDR1 is MNHEY and CDR2 is SVGAGI in the germline V gene. V was cut by 10 bases and J by 4 bases, with 13 bases left in between. The CDR3 covers 13 residues. The CDR3: CATRVAVNEKLFF. The CDR3 DNA sequence: TGTGCCACCCGGGTGGCGGTTAATGAAAAACTGTTTTTT.

This clone was detected only once. CDR3 sequence reads: CSVGNRRTNRMSTEAFF. DNA of the CDR3: TGCAGCGTTGGTAACAGAAGGACAAACCGAATGAGCACTGAAGCTTTCTTT. The rearrangement uses TRBV29-1 and TRBJ1-1; a possible D gene is TRBD1 (5 bases). The CDR3 has 17 residues. CDR1 and CDR2 from the germline V gene are SQVTM and ANQGSEA. The ends were cut back, 4 bases at V and 4 bases at J, with 25 bases in the middle.

The rearrangement uses TRBV19 and TRBJ2-2; TRBD1 aligns across 10 bases. The CDR3 is 17 residues long. The ends lost 7 bases at V and 6 bases at J; junction bases unmatched: 14. CDR1 is LNHDA, CDR2 SQIVND, per germline (reference sequence). CDR3 in DNA: TGTGCCAGTATAGATTTCAGGGGACAGGGGAAACCCGGGGAGCTGTTTTTT. It is translated as CASIDFRGQGKPGELFF.

J is TRBJ1-5 and V is TRBV5-1, with D tentatively TRBD1 (6 bases). This CDR3 has 14 residues. Trimming pared 0 bases from V and 2 bases from J, leaving 6 bases between. Per the germline V gene, CDR1 is SGHRS and CDR2 is YFSETQ. CDR3 DNA sequence: TGCGCCAGCAGCTTGGAGGGGGGCAATCAGCCCCAGCATTTT. This encodes CASSLEGGNQPQHF.